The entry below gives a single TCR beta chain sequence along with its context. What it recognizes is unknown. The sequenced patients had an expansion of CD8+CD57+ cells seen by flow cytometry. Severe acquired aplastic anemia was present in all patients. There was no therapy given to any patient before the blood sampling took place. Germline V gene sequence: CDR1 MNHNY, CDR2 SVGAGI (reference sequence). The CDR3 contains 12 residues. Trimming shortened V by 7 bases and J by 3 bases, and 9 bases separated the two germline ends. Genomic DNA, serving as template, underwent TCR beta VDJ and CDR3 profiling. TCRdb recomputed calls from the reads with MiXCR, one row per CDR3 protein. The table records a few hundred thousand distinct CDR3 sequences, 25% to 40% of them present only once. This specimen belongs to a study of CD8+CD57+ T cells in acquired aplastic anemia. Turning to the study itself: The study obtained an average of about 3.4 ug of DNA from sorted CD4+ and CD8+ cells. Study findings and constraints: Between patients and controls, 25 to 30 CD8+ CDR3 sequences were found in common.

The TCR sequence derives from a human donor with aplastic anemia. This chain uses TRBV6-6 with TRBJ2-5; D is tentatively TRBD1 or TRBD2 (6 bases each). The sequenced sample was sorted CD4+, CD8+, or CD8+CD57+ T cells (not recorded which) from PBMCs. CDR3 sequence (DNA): TGTGCCAGCAAGGGGGGCGAAGAGACCCAGTACTTC. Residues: CASKGGEETQYF.